This TCR beta chain was observed in a study of patients and donors after allogeneic stem cell transplantation. The ends were cut back, 4 bases at V and 8 bases at J, with 15 bases in the middle. Germline V gene data show CDR1 as PRHDT and CDR2 as FYEKMQ (reference sequence). The CDR3 is made up of 15 amino acids. TCRdb redid the calling of the RT-PCR reads with MiXCR, one entry per CDR3 protein. The sample has about 410,000 distinct CDR3 sequences; roughly 16% are singletons. The rearrangement joins TRBV13 to TRBJ1-6; TRBD1 is a possible D gene (5 bases). Sequencing was carried out using blood, either unsorted or a sorted T cell fraction (not recorded which). This TCR was recovered from a human donor who was either an allogeneic HSCT recipient or a stem cell or donor lymphocyte infusion donor (not recorded which). It is not recorded whose cells these are; they may come from a transplant donor. CDR3 amino acids: CASSSRGAGDSPLHF. The CDR3, as DNA: TGTGCCAGCAGCTCCCGTGGGGCAGGTGATTCACCCCTCCACTTT.